A single sample gave rise to the 18 T cell receptor beta chains below, sequenced in a study of shared clonotypes between healthy human individuals. TCRdb keeps only in-frame clones here, not all; method: immunoSEQ multiplex PCR. The sample has 900,000 to 1,200,000 clones, more than 75% seen once. The sample was memory CD4+ T cells from PBMCs. The subset is: CD45RA-negative fraction. The receptors here all came from a man aged 18 to 29 in good health. Some clones in this sample may be carry-over from other donors' samples.

DNA for the CDR3: TGTGCCAGCAGTTTGCTCAACCGCAATCAGCCCCAGCATTTT. This gives the protein CASSLLNRNQPQHF. The chain recombines TRBV28 with TRBJ1-5; no clear D gene. The CDR3 consists of 14 residues. With 3 bases removed from V and 2 bases from J, the gap between germline ends came to 8 bases. Germline CDR1 and CDR2: MDHEN and SYDVKM.

The CDR3 nucleotides read TGTGCCGGGACTAGCGGGAGATTGGGTGAGACCCAGTACTTC. Protein product: CAGTSGRLGETQYF. V gene TRBV2 combines with J gene TRBJ2-5; 14 bases are shared with TRBD2. V was clipped by 11 bases and J by 5 bases; unmatched bases: 7. The germline V gene encodes CDR1 SNHLY and CDR2 FYNNEI. The length of the CDR3 is 14 residues.

The chain links TRBV2 to TRBJ1-1, with a weak D call TRBD1 (5 bases). In germline, CDR1 is SNHLY, CDR2 FYNNEI. The CDR3 totals 14 residues. V was clipped by 9 bases and J by 1 base, with 15 bases between them. The CDR3 DNA reads TGTGCCAGGGGAACCGGGACCCGGAACACTGAAGCTTTCTTT. Translating it yields CARGTGTRNTEAFF.

Concerning this clone: Other DNA sequences in this specimen translate into the identical CDR3. V and J are TRBV5-1 and TRBJ1-4; a possible D gene is TRBD1 (5 bases). The CDR3 contains 14 residues. CDR1 and CDR2 from the germline V gene are SGHRS and YFSETQ. V lost 3 bases to trimming and J lost 1 base, with 7 bases between them. The CDR3 bases are TGCGCCAGCAGCTCGCAGGGAACTAATGAAAAACTGTTTTTT. Translating it yields CASSSQGTNEKLFF.

The genes are TRBV15 and TRBJ1-4; no reliable D call. CDR1 and CDR2 (germline): LNHNV, YYDKDF (reference sequence). The length of the CDR3 is 15 residues. The V end lost 0 bases, the J end lost 5 bases, and 10 bases lay between the germline ends. CDR3: CATSRDWSENEKLFF. The CDR3 nucleotides are TGTGCCACCAGCAGAGATTGGTCCGAGAATGAAAAACTGTTTTTT.

As regards this clone: Since a far larger clone is one base different, this is likely a read error. This rearrangement joins TRBV7-9 to TRBJ2-3; D assignment may be TRBD1 or TRBD2 (5 bases each). V gave up 3 bases and J gave up 2 bases, with 6 bases separating them. The germline V gene has CDR1 SEHNR and CDR2 FQNEAQ (reference sequence). The CDR3 is made up of 13 amino acids. CDR3 in amino acids: CASSLGVTDTQYF. The CDR3, as DNA: TGTGCCAGCAGCTTGGGGGTCACAGATACGCAGTATTTT.

The chain links TRBV15 to TRBJ2-5; a weak D match, TRBD2 (5 bases). Germline CDR1 is LNHNV and CDR2 is YYDKDF (reference sequence). The V end lost 1 base, the J end lost 4 bases, and 16 bases lay between the germline ends. The CDR3 runs to 16 residues. CDR3 nucleotide sequence: TGTGCCACCAGCAGAGCCCGATTACCTCGGGGAGAGACCCAGTACTTC. This sequence encodes CATSRARLPRGETQYF.

The chain joins TRBV7-8 to TRBJ1-2; weak D call: TRBD1 (5 bases). The V end lost 1 base, the J end lost 6 bases, and 21 bases lay between the germline ends. Germline values: CDR1 SGHVS, CDR2 FQNEAQ. The CDR3 runs to 17 residues. The CDR3 coding sequence is TGTGCCAGCAGCTTAGGGGGGAGTTGGGATAATGTACATGGCTACACCTTC. This codes for CASSLGGSWDNVHGYTF.

This clone was detected a few times. V gene TRBV27 combines with J gene TRBJ1-2; D possibly corresponds to TRBD1 (5 bases). This CDR3 comprises 15 residues. The V and J ends lost 8 bases and 1 base respectively, with 17 bases between them. Per germline, CDR1 MNHEY and CDR2 SMNVEV (reference sequence). CDR3 coding DNA: TGTGCCAGCTCGAGGGGACGGACACTTAACTATGGCTACACCTTC. Residues: CASSRGRTLNYGYTF.

Comments on this clone: Additional DNA sequences in this sample encode the identical CDR3. The chain carries TRBV7-3 and TRBJ2-2, with unresolved D. The CDR3 consists of 14 residues. Deletions cut 0 bases from V and 1 base from J, with 3 bases between. Germline V gives CDR1 SGHTA, CDR2 FQGTGA. As DNA, the CDR3 is TGTGCCAGCAGCTTAACACGGAACACCGGGGAGCTGTTTTTT. Its protein is CASSLTRNTGELFF.

The chain has TRBV2 and TRBJ1-2, with D possibly matching TRBD1 (5 bases). CDR3 length: 13 amino acids. V lost 3 bases and J lost 6, with 11 bases in between. CDR1 SNHLY and CDR2 FYNNEI come from the germline V gene. The CDR3, as DNA: TGTGCCAGCAGTGACCAAGAGACAGATGGCTACACCTTC. Translating it yields CASSDQETDGYTF.

The chain joins TRBV25-1 to TRBJ2-7; D unclear. Deletions cut 2 bases from V and 3 bases from J, with 11 bases between. The CDR3 runs to 14 residues. From germline, CDR1 is MGHDK and CDR2 SYGVNS. The CDR3, as DNA: TGTGCCAGCAGTGAACGGAGTGGGGTCTACGAGCAGTACTTC. The encoded protein is CASSERSGVYEQYF.

The chain is built from TRBV5-1 and TRBJ2-2; no definite D call. Trimming took 0 bases from V and 2 from J, leaving 17 bases between them. Germline values: CDR1 SGHRS, CDR2 YFSETQ. This CDR3 spans 18 amino acids. As DNA, the CDR3 is TGCGCCAGCAGCTTGGTTTTAAGTCATCTTACCAACACCGGGGAGCTGTTTTTT. It translates to CASSLVLSHLTNTGELFF.

In DNA, the CDR3 is TGTGCCAGTAGTATTGACAGGGGGAATGAGCAGTTCTTC. Amino acid sequence: CASSIDRGNEQFF. This chain links TRBV19 with TRBJ2-1; 9 nucleotides align to TRBD1. From germline, CDR1 is LNHDA and CDR2 SQIVND (reference sequence). The CDR3 runs to 13 residues. J lost 7 bases, V lost 3 bases, and 1 base had no gene match.

The J gene is TRBJ2-5, the V gene TRBV11-2; tentatively, D is TRBD1 (5 bases). V shed 2 bases and J shed 2 bases, with 9 bases lying between them. CDR3 length: 14 amino acids. Per germline, CDR1 SGHAT and CDR2 FQNNGV. CDR3 sequence (DNA): TGTGCCAGCAGCTTATTGACAGTGCAAGAGACCCAGTACTTC. This encodes CASSLLTVQETQYF. Drawing the rest from reference TRBV11-2 and TRBJ2-5, the complete variable domain is EAGVAQSPRYKIIEKRQSVAFWCNPISGHATLYWYQQILGQGPKLLIQFQNNGVVDDSQLPKDRFSAERLKGVDSTLKIQPAKLEDSAVYLCASSLLTVQETQYFGPGTRLLVL.

The gene calls are TRBV6-5 and TRBJ2-7; 9 bases align to TRBD2. CDR1 MNHEY and CDR2 SVGAGI come from the germline V gene. There are 15 residues in the CDR3. With 9 bases clipped from V and 2 bases from J, the junction kept 11 bases outside the gene matches. CDR3 loop: CASRISGRSTYEQYF. The CDR3 bases are TGTGCCAGTCGCATCAGCGGGAGGTCGACCTACGAGCAGTACTTC.

J is TRBJ1-2 and V is TRBV2; no clear D gene. The CDR3 has 13 amino acids. Looked up from germline, CDR1 is SNHLY and CDR2 is FYNNEI. V was pared by 7 bases and J by 4 bases, with 13 bases between. CDR3 loop: CASTPWGSYGYTF. The DNA of the CDR3 is TGTGCCAGCACCCCCTGGGGTTCCTATGGCTACACCTTC.

This clone was counted many times. V and J are TRBV7-2 and TRBJ1-5; maybe TRBD1 (5 bases). Per the germline V gene, CDR1 is SGHTA and CDR2 is FQGNSA. V dropped 6 bases and J dropped 10 bases, with 22 bases sitting between them. This CDR3 comprises 15 residues. CDR3 nucleotides: TGTGCCAGCAGGGGGAATTTCGGGACCTCCCCACCCCAGCATTTT. It yields the protein CASRGNFGTSPPQHF.